This T cell receptor (beta chain) originates from a study of blood T cell repertoires in COVID-19. Study summary: The study drew acute and convalescent COVID-19 samples from the United States, Italy and Spain. T cells, B-cell-depleted T cells, or PBMCs supplied cDNA or gDNA.

The CDR3 extends over 15 amino acids. V shed 0 bases and J shed 4 bases, with 14 bases lying between them. In germline, CDR1 is SGHRS, CDR2 YFSETQ. The protocol was immunoSEQ multiplex PCR, while the TCRdb copy is restricted to in-frame clones and leaves out a portion. The sample lists approximately 25,000 clones; about 75% were seen once. Sequenced input: peripheral blood. This sequence joins TRBV5-1 and TRBJ2-7; tentatively, D is TRBD1 (6 bases). This TCR was recovered from a man aged 80 or over with active or convalescent COVID-19. In DNA, the CDR3 is TGCGCCAGCAGCTTGGCAGGGGACCCTAGGTACGAGCAGTACTTC. This encodes CASSLAGDPRYEQYF.